The T cell receptor beta chain under discussion was sequenced for a study of blood T cell repertoires in COVID-19. The sample holds a few counts of this clone. How the authors handled the data: Amplification from reference gene primers served as the basis for estimated nucleated cell counts. This table comes from immunoSEQ multiplex PCR, and its TCRdb copy is limited to in-frame clones, with some not included. D and trimming come from the DNA, and the V and J calls and clone size come from that table. This sample has about 180,000 clones, with around 83% found just once. This CDR3 has 14 residues. V lost 4 bases to trimming and J lost 4 bases; unmatched junction nucleotides: 3. Germline CDR1 reads SGHTA; CDR2 reads FQGNSA.

Material for sequencing was peripheral blood. The chain is built from TRBV7-2 and TRBJ1-2, with 10 bases that match TRBD1. The sequence was collected from a woman in her 70s with COVID-19, enrolled during active disease. CDR3 nucleotides: TGTGCCAGCAGCTCGGACAGGGGGGCCTATGGCTACACCTTC. Its protein product is CASSSDRGAYGYTF. Together with reference TRBV7-2 and TRBJ1-2, the CDR3 gives the full variable domain: GAGVSQSPSNKVTEKGKDVELRCDPISGHTALYWYRQSLGQGLEFLIYFQGNSAPDKSGLPSDRFSAERTGGSVSTLTIQRTQQEDSAVYLCASSSDRGAYGYTFGSGTRLTVV.